This T cell receptor beta chain was found in a study of beta chain features in type 1 diabetes. The V gene end was trimmed by 2 bases and the J gene end by 6 bases; junction bases not matched to a gene: 9. Germline V gene data show CDR1 as MDHEN and CDR2 as SYDVKM. The CDR3 consists of 15 residues. Every isolated RNA sample was fully reverse transcribed, so sequencing captured expressed TCRB transcripts. Produced via immunoSEQ multiplex PCR; TCRdb's table is partial and in-frame only. Seen here are just over 450,000 clones, about 32% observed once, and the top ten hold around 0.065%. The study, taken as a whole, reports: Type 1 diabetes patients had moderately but significantly shorter TCRB CDR3s in all four CD4+ subsets.

CD4+ cells of the naive, central memory, regulatory and stem cell-like memory types were sorted via CD45RO/CCR7/CD25/CD127/CD95/CD27. The table lists this clone with a few counts. Its antigen is not known. The receptor comes from a man between 18 and 35 years old in good health. Sequenced sample: naive CD4+ T cells from blood. V and J are TRBV28 and TRBJ2-7; 8 nucleotides agree with TRBD1. The CDR3 region is CASSLTGTGPPEQYF. CDR3 bases: TGTGCCAGCAGTTTAACCGGGACAGGACCACCCGAGCAGTACTTC. Full variable domain (missing parts from reference TRBV28 and TRBJ2-7): DVKVTQSSRYLVKRTGEKVFLECVQDMDHENMFWYRQDPGLGLRLIYFSYDVKMKEKGDIPEGYSVSREKKERFSLILESASTNQTSMYLCASSLTGTGPPEQYFGPGTRLTVT.